A selection of T cell receptor beta chains follows, all from one sample in a study of cytomegalovirus exposure and HLA in healthy donors. Repertoires were generated with immunoSEQ multiplex PCR, while TCRdb's copy carries only in-frame clones and drops some. The sample consists of 150,000 to 200,000 clones, roughly 86% of them appearing once. Sequenced input: PBMCs. The receptors come from a young woman in good health and CMV-seronegative. The CDR3 runs from the conserved cysteine through the conserved F or W. D genes are given only for firm matches. For some rows the clone size is stated as once, few or many, or as a class when expanded; others skip it.

v_call: TRBV4-2
clone_size: few
j_call: TRBJ1-4
d_call: -
cdr3_aa: CASSQDFGGTDDRFF
cdr3_nt: TGTGCCAGCAGCCAAGATTTCGGGGGGACGGATGATCGGTTTTTT

v_call: TRBV2
clone_size: -
j_call: TRBJ2-2
d_call: -
cdr3_aa: CASSEGGNTGELFF
cdr3_nt: TGTGCCAGCAGTGAAGGAGGGAACACCGGGGAGCTGTTTTTT

v_call: TRBV5-1
clone_size: -
j_call: TRBJ1-3
d_call: -
cdr3_aa: CASSLNSWANTIYF
cdr3_nt: TGCGCCAGCAGCTTGAATTCCTGGGCAAACACCATATATTTT

v_call: TRBV6-1
clone_size: few
j_call: TRBJ1-1
d_call: -
cdr3_aa: CASTERQNTEAFF
cdr3_nt: TGTGCCAGCACCGAGAGACAGAACACTGAAGCTTTCTTT

v_call: TRBV5-1
clone_size: -
j_call: TRBJ2-7
d_call: TRBD1
cdr3_aa: CASSLEVSPTGINEQYF
cdr3_nt: TGCGCCAGCAGCTTGGAGGTTTCCCCGACAGGGATCAACGAGCAGTACTTC

v_call: TRBV7-2
clone_size: -
j_call: TRBJ1-6
d_call: -
cdr3_aa: CASSLIGLLSSYNSPLHF
cdr3_nt: TGTGCCAGCAGCTTAATCGGGTTACTAAGCTCCTATAATTCACCCCTCCACTTT

v_call: TRBV5-1
clone_size: -
j_call: TRBJ2-1
d_call: -
cdr3_aa: CASTLQGPYNEQFF
cdr3_nt: TGCGCCAGCACCCTCCAGGGGCCCTACAATGAGCAGTTCTTC

v_call: TRBV30
clone_size: -
j_call: TRBJ2-7
d_call: TRBD2
cdr3_aa: CAWTSGGEQYF
cdr3_nt: TGTGCCTGGACTTCGGGGGGCGAGCAGTACTTC

v_call: TRBV29-1
clone_size: -
j_call: TRBJ2-3
d_call: -
cdr3_aa: CSVGRGTDTQYF
cdr3_nt: TGCAGCGTTGGCAGGGGCACAGATACGCAGTATTTT

v_call: TRBV9
clone_size: -
j_call: TRBJ2-3
d_call: TRBD2
cdr3_aa: CASSPGLAGAADTQYF
cdr3_nt: TGTGCCAGCAGCCCAGGACTAGCGGGGGCCGCAGATACGCAGTATTTT

v_call: TRBV25-1
clone_size: -
j_call: TRBJ2-5
d_call: -
cdr3_aa: CASSIREQETQYF
cdr3_nt: TGTGCCAGCAGTATCCGGGAGCAAGAGACCCAGTACTTC

v_call: TRBV5-1
clone_size: -
j_call: TRBJ2-7
d_call: -
cdr3_aa: CASSPTGTPYEQYF
cdr3_nt: TGCGCCAGCAGTCCAACCGGGACACCTTACGAGCAGTACTTC

v_call: TRBV14
clone_size: -
j_call: TRBJ1-2
d_call: TRBD1
cdr3_aa: CASSPRQGDGYTF
cdr3_nt: TGTGCCAGCAGCCCCCGACAGGGGGATGGCTACACCTTC

v_call: TRBV30
clone_size: -
j_call: TRBJ2-1
d_call: TRBD2
cdr3_aa: CAQGAGDSYNEQFF
cdr3_nt: TGTGCTCAGGGAGCGGGAGATTCGTACAATGAGCAGTTCTTC

v_call: TRBV6-1
clone_size: once
j_call: TRBJ2-7
d_call: TRBD1
cdr3_aa: CASSSRQGAGDEQYF
cdr3_nt: TGTGCCAGCAGTTCCCGACAGGGGGCGGGGGACGAGCAGTACTTC

v_call: TRBV7-9
clone_size: -
j_call: TRBJ1-5
d_call: -
cdr3_aa: CASSLVSGRGTGGNQPQHF
cdr3_nt: TGTGCCAGCAGCTTAGTTTCCGGCAGGGGCACCGGGGGCAATCAGCCCCAGCATTTT

v_call: TRBV28
clone_size: -
j_call: TRBJ2-3
d_call: -
cdr3_aa: CASSPRGGAVSHTRDTQYF
cdr3_nt: TGTGCCAGCAGTCCCCGAGGGGGGGCCGTTTCACACACACGAGATACGCAGTATTTT

v_call: TRBV7-9
clone_size: -
j_call: TRBJ2-3
d_call: -
cdr3_aa: CASSPPEGQSTDTQYF
cdr3_nt: TGTGCCAGCAGCCCCCCGGAGGGACAGAGCACAGATACGCAGTATTTT

v_call: TRBV6-1
clone_size: -
j_call: TRBJ2-7
d_call: -
cdr3_aa: CASSEFTAVPPYF
cdr3_nt: TGTGCCAGCAGTGAATTCACGGCGGTCCCCCCGTACTTC

v_call: TRBV5-1
clone_size: -
j_call: TRBJ2-1
d_call: -
cdr3_aa: CASSLAGIYNEQFF
cdr3_nt: TGCGCCAGCAGCTTGGCCGGGATTTACAATGAGCAGTTCTTC

v_call: TRBV7-7
clone_size: -
j_call: TRBJ2-7
d_call: TRBD2
cdr3_aa: CASSPSTSGGTEQYF
cdr3_nt: TGTGCTAGCAGCCCCAGTACTAGCGGGGGAACCGAGCAGTACTTC

v_call: TRBV7-9
clone_size: -
j_call: TRBJ2-7
d_call: -
cdr3_aa: CASSHDSRGYEQYF
cdr3_nt: TGTGCCAGCAGCCACGACAGTAGAGGATACGAGCAGTACTTC

v_call: TRBV19
clone_size: once
j_call: TRBJ2-2
d_call: TRBD2
cdr3_aa: CASSTAGGTGELFF
cdr3_nt: TGTGCCAGTAGTACCGCCGGGGGGACCGGGGAGCTGTTTTTT

v_call: TRBV28
clone_size: -
j_call: TRBJ1-4
d_call: TRBD1
cdr3_aa: CASRPRGSTNEKLFF
cdr3_nt: TGTGCCAGCAGACCCAGGGGGTCAACTAATGAAAAACTGTTTTTT

v_call: TRBV29-1
clone_size: -
j_call: TRBJ1-5
d_call: TRBD1
cdr3_aa: CSASTGGSQPQHF
cdr3_nt: TGCAGCGCCTCGACAGGGGGCAGCCAGCCCCAGCATTTT

v_call: TRBV11-3
clone_size: -
j_call: TRBJ2-1
d_call: -
cdr3_aa: CASSLPRGVDEQFF
cdr3_nt: TGTGCCAGCAGCCTACCCCGCGGGGTAGATGAGCAGTTCTTC

v_call: TRBV29-1
clone_size: -
j_call: TRBJ2-5
d_call: TRBD2
cdr3_aa: CSVVAGSAETQYF
cdr3_nt: TGCAGCGTTGTAGCGGGATCGGCAGAGACCCAGTACTTC

v_call: TRBV9
clone_size: -
j_call: TRBJ2-3
d_call: -
cdr3_aa: CASSEHSTDTQYF
cdr3_nt: TGTGCCAGCAGCGAACACAGCACAGATACGCAGTATTTT

v_call: TRBV6-1
clone_size: -
j_call: TRBJ2-7
d_call: -
cdr3_aa: CASSEALGGAYEQYF
cdr3_nt: TGTGCCAGCAGTGAAGCGCTAGGAGGGGCTTACGAGCAGTACTTC

v_call: TRBV10-3
clone_size: -
j_call: TRBJ1-5
d_call: -
cdr3_aa: CAISEQGRNQPQHF
cdr3_nt: TGTGCCATCAGTGAACAGGGTCGCAATCAGCCCCAGCATTTT

v_call: TRBV6-5
clone_size: -
j_call: TRBJ1-2
d_call: -
cdr3_aa: CASSNTRGGGYTF
cdr3_nt: TGTGCCAGCAGCAATACCCGAGGGGGAGGCTACACCTTC

v_call: TRBV9
clone_size: -
j_call: TRBJ1-1
d_call: -
cdr3_aa: CASSAFGGITEAFF
cdr3_nt: TGTGCCAGCAGCGCCTTCGGGGGTATCACTGAAGCTTTCTTT

v_call: TRBV13
clone_size: -
j_call: TRBJ2-1
d_call: TRBD2
cdr3_aa: CASGYLAGAYNEQFF
cdr3_nt: TGTGCCAGTGGGTATCTAGCGGGGGCCTACAATGAGCAGTTCTTC

v_call: TRBV2
clone_size: -
j_call: TRBJ1-1
d_call: -
cdr3_aa: CASSVEGVNTEAFF
cdr3_nt: TGTGCCAGCAGTGTCGAGGGTGTGAACACTGAAGCTTTCTTT

v_call: TRBV7-2
clone_size: -
j_call: TRBJ2-7
d_call: TRBD2
cdr3_aa: CAGSRSGGMGYEQYF
cdr3_nt: TGTGCCGGAAGCAGAAGCGGGGGGATGGGCTACGAGCAGTACTTC

v_call: TRBV6-1
clone_size: -
j_call: TRBJ2-1
d_call: TRBD2
cdr3_aa: CASSRTSGAYNEQFF
cdr3_nt: TGTGCCAGCAGTAGGACTAGCGGGGCCTACAATGAGCAGTTCTTC

v_call: TRBV5-4
clone_size: once
j_call: TRBJ2-5
d_call: TRBD2
cdr3_aa: CATRAGGEETQYF
cdr3_nt: TGTGCCACCAGAGCGGGGGGGGAAGAGACCCAGTACTTC

v_call: TRBV5-5
clone_size: -
j_call: TRBJ2-7
d_call: -
cdr3_aa: CASSSRQGSYEQYF
cdr3_nt: TGTGCCAGCAGCTCTCGTCAGGGATCCTACGAGCAGTACTTC

v_call: TRBV10-3
clone_size: -
j_call: TRBJ2-7
d_call: -
cdr3_aa: CAISRGAEQYF
cdr3_nt: TGTGCCATCAGCCGGGGGGCCGAGCAGTACTTC

v_call: TRBV11-2
clone_size: -
j_call: TRBJ2-1
d_call: TRBD2
cdr3_aa: CASSPGLADHNEQFF
cdr3_nt: TGTGCCAGCAGTCCCGGACTAGCGGACCACAATGAGCAGTTCTTC

v_call: TRBV13
clone_size: -
j_call: TRBJ2-7
d_call: -
cdr3_aa: CASSLGGRWTYEQYF
cdr3_nt: TGTGCCAGCAGCTTAGGTGGGAGGTGGACCTACGAGCAGTACTTC

v_call: TRBV27
clone_size: -
j_call: TRBJ2-7
d_call: -
cdr3_aa: CASSLSRLPSYEQYF
cdr3_nt: TGTGCCAGCAGTTTATCGAGGCTACCCTCCTACGAGCAGTACTTC

v_call: TRBV11-1
clone_size: -
j_call: TRBJ2-5
d_call: TRBD1
cdr3_aa: CASSSGTGKETQYF
cdr3_nt: TGTGCCAGCAGCTCCGGGACAGGGAAAGAGACCCAGTACTTC

v_call: TRBV5-4
clone_size: -
j_call: TRBJ2-7
d_call: TRBD2
cdr3_aa: CASSPKAGGYEQYF
cdr3_nt: TGTGCCAGCAGCCCGAAAGCGGGGGGGTACGAGCAGTACTTC

v_call: TRBV15
clone_size: -
j_call: TRBJ1-1
d_call: -
cdr3_aa: CATSRDIMNTEAFF
cdr3_nt: TGTGCCACCAGCCGGGATATCATGAACACTGAAGCTTTCTTT

v_call: TRBV5-1
clone_size: -
j_call: TRBJ1-6
d_call: -
cdr3_aa: CASSLELQGNSPLHF
cdr3_nt: TGCGCCAGCAGCTTGGAACTCCAGGGAAATTCACCCCTCCACTTT

v_call: TRBV9
clone_size: -
j_call: TRBJ2-3
d_call: TRBD2
cdr3_aa: CASSARTSFYTQYF
cdr3_nt: TGTGCCAGCAGCGCAAGGACTAGTTTCTATACGCAGTATTTT

v_call: TRBV10-3
clone_size: once
j_call: TRBJ1-5
d_call: -
cdr3_aa: CAISDESSNQPQHF
cdr3_nt: TGTGCCATCAGTGATGAGTCCAGCAATCAGCCCCAGCATTTT

v_call: TRBV11-2
clone_size: -
j_call: TRBJ2-4
d_call: -
cdr3_aa: CASSVYRRGKNIQYF
cdr3_nt: TGTGCCAGCAGCGTATACCGCAGGGGCAAAAACATTCAGTACTTC

v_call: TRBV27
clone_size: once
j_call: TRBJ2-2
d_call: -
cdr3_aa: CASSSTGPPGELFF
cdr3_nt: TGTGCCAGCAGCTCCACAGGGCCCCCCGGGGAGCTGTTTTTT

v_call: TRBV19
clone_size: -
j_call: TRBJ2-5
d_call: TRBD2
cdr3_aa: CASSTGLAGLAQYF
cdr3_nt: TGTGCCAGTAGTACGGGACTAGCGGGATTGGCCCAGTACTTC

v_call: TRBV6-5
clone_size: -
j_call: TRBJ1-1
d_call: -
cdr3_aa: CASRNAGFGAFF
cdr3_nt: TGTGCCAGCAGAAACGCAGGGTTCGGAGCTTTCTTT

v_call: TRBV4-1
clone_size: -
j_call: TRBJ1-2
d_call: TRBD1
cdr3_aa: CASSQRTGGDYGYTF
cdr3_nt: TGCGCCAGCAGCCAACGGACAGGGGGCGACTATGGCTACACCTTC

v_call: TRBV2
clone_size: -
j_call: TRBJ2-1
d_call: TRBD1
cdr3_aa: CASSEPGQGDNEQFF
cdr3_nt: TGTGCCAGCAGTGAACCGGGACAGGGGGACAATGAGCAGTTCTTC

v_call: TRBV4-1
clone_size: -
j_call: TRBJ2-1
d_call: TRBD2
cdr3_aa: CASSQASGRFFGNNEQFF
cdr3_nt: TGCGCCAGCAGCCAAGCCAGCGGGAGATTCTTCGGAAACAATGAGCAGTTCTTC

v_call: TRBV7-9
clone_size: -
j_call: TRBJ2-7
d_call: TRBD1
cdr3_aa: CASSVIGMTGIRPYEQYF
cdr3_nt: TGTGCCAGCAGCGTTATAGGGATGACAGGGATTAGGCCCTACGAGCAGTACTTC

v_call: TRBV30
clone_size: -
j_call: TRBJ1-5
d_call: -
cdr3_aa: CAWSGGASGSNQPQHF
cdr3_nt: TGTGCCTGGAGCGGTGGAGCGTCTGGAAGCAATCAGCCCCAGCATTTT